This TCR beta chain derives from a study of OX40 agonist ivuxolimab in advanced cancers. General study points: CD8+ T cells showed, on average, more clonal expansion than CD4+ cells.

Assay: immunoSEQ multiplex PCR; the TCRdb copy retains only in-frame clones and omits some. The top ten clones hold less than 5.5% of a sample with around 72,000 clones, about 84% of them seen once. A word on this clone: The antigen is undetermined.

The CDR3 totals 15 residues. Germline values: CDR1 PRHDT, CDR2 FYEKMQ (reference sequence). The V end was cut by 3 bases, the J end by 5 bases, with 16 bases between. The sample here was CD4+ or CD8+ T cells sorted from blood, taken in a trial of the OX40 agonist ivuxolimab. The clonotype comes from an adult with an advanced solid tumor such as melanoma, head and neck, liver or kidney cancer. The V gene is TRBV13, the J gene TRBJ1-2; D is possibly TRBD1 (5 bases). The CDR3 nucleotides read TGTGCCAGCAGCTTTAGGGGAGTGCCGAGGTATGGCTACACCTTC. It is translated as CASSFRGVPRYGYTF.